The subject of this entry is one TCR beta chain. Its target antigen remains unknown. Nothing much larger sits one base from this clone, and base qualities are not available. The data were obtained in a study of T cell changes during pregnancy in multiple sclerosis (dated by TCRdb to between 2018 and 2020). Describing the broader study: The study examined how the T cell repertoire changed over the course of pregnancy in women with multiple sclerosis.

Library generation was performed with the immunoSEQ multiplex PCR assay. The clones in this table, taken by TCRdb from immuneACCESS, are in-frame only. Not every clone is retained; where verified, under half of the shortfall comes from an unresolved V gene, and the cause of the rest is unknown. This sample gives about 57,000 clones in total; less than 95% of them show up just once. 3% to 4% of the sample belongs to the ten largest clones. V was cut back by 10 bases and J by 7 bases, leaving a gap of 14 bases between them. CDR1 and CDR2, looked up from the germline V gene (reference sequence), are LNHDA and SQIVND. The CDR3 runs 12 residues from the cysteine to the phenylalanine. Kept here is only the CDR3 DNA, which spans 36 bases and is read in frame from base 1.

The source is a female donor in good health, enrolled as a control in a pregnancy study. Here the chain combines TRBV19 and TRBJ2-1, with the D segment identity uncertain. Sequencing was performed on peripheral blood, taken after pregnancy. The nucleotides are TGTGCCACAAAGAGGTACACGAATGAGCAGTTCTTC. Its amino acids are CATKRYTNEQFF.